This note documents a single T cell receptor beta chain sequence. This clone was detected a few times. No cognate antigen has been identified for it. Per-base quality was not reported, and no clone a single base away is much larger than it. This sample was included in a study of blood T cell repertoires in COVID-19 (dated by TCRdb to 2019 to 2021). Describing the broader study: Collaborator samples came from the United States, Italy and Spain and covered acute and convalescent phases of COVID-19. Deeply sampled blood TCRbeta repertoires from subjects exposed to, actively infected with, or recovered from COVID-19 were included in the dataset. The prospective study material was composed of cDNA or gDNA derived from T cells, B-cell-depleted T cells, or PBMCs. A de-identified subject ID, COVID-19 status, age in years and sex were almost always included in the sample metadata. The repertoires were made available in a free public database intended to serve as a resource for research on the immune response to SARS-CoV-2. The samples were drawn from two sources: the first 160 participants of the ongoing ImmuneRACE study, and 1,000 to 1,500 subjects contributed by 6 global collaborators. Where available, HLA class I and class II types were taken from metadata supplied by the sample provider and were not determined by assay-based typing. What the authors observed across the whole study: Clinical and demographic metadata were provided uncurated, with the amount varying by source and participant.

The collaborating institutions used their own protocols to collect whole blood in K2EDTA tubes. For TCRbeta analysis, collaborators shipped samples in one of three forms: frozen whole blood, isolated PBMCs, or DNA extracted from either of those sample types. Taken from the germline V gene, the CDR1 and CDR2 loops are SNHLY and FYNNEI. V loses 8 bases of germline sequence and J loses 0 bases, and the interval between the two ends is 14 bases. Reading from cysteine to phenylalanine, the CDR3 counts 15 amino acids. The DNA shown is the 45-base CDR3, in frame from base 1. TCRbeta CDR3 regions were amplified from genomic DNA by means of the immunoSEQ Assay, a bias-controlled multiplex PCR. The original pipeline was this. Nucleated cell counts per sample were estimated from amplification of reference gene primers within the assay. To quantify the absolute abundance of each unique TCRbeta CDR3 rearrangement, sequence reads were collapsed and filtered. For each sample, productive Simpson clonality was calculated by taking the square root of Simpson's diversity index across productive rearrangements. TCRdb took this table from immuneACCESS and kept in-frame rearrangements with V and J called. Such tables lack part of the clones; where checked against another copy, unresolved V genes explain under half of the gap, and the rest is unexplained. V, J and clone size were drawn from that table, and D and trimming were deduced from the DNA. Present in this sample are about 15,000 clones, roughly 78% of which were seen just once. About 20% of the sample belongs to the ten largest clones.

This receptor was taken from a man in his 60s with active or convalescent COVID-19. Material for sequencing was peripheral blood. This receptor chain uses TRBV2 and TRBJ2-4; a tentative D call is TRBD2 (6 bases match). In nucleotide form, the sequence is TGTGCCAGCCGGAATGAGGGACTAGCCAAAAACATTCAGTACTTC. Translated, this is CASRNEGLAKNIQYF.